This T cell receptor beta chain was obtained from a study of cytomegalovirus exposure and HLA in healthy donors. Study-wide results and caveats: A later analysis revealed that TCR association rates differed between HLA loci, peaking at DRB1 and bottoming out at HLA-C. In a later analysis, V- and J-gene trimming of beta chains associated with a DCLRE1C missense variant, replicated independently. Rarity marked most TCR sequences, yet some public TCRs occurred in many donors.

Primers for the PCR totalled 60 Vbeta and 13 Jbeta. Measured with immunoSEQ multiplex PCR; TCRdb has only the in-frame clones, and not every one. The sample has 130,000 or so clones; around 80% are singletons. This CDR3 region has 15 residues. CDR1 SGDLS and CDR2 YYNGEE come from the germline V gene. Trimming took 0 bases from V and 5 from J, leaving 12 bases between them. Of note for this clone: Its antigen remains unknown.

This TCR was sampled from a woman aged 40 to 50 in good health and CMV-seronegative. The sequencing sample was made of PBMCs. This chain links TRBV9 with TRBJ2-1, with D tentatively TRBD2 (5 bases). Here the CDR3 reads CASSVEAEPHNEQFF. The CDR3 DNA reads as TGTGCCAGCAGCGTAGAAGCGGAGCCCCACAATGAGCAGTTCTTC.